Below, one T cell receptor (beta chain) is given with its context. This sample is part of a study of cytomegalovirus exposure and HLA in healthy donors. Study in general: Of approximately 400 genotyped donors, about 80% clustered with self-reported Caucasian donors.

A multiplex PCR was run with 60 Vbeta primers and 13 Jbeta primers. Produced via immunoSEQ multiplex PCR; TCRdb's table is partial and in-frame only. In the table there are some 110,000 clones, just under 75% of which are singletons. The sequence was obtained from a man between 60 and 70 years old in good health and CMV-seropositive. The sequenced material came from PBMCs.

DNA of the CDR3: TGTGCCTGGAGTGCGAAGGGGGCGCCTGAGCAGTTCTTC. Amino acids: CAWSAKGAPEQFF. This sequence joins TRBV30 and TRBJ2-1; 7 bases align to TRBD1. CDR3 length: 13 residues. Per the germline V gene, CDR1 is GTSNPN and CDR2 is SVGIG (reference sequence). Trimming cost V 1 base and J 9 bases; bases outside gene matches: 6.